This T cell receptor (beta chain) was captured by sequencing in a study of blood T cells in healthy people across ages. General observations from the study: Expanded clonotype changes were possibly confounded by unknown donor CMV status. A roughly linear age-dependent decrease characterized TCR beta diversity per million T cells. Unsorted PBMCs blocked a conclusive comparison of naive and antigen-experienced cells.

This CDR3 region has 15 residues. Trimming took off 7 bases at V and 7 bases at J, with 20 bases between the two ends. Per the germline V gene, CDR1 is SEHNR and CDR2 is FQNEAQ (reference sequence). This clonotype was detected a few times. Its antigen is unknown. With a J-beta primer mix and a sample-barcoded 5' primer, a second PCR ran roughly 6 to 11 cycles. MiXCR, applied by TCRdb to the 5' RACE reads, yields one record per CDR3 protein. The sample contains 1.5 million to 2 million distinct CDR3 sequences, about 50% of which appear only once. Sequenced material: blood. The J gene is TRBJ2-1, the V gene TRBV7-9; D possibly corresponds to TRBD2 (5 bases). The receptor comes from a woman aged 40 to 49 in good health. CDR3 loop: CASIITAPGGNEQFF. The CDR3 DNA is TGTGCCAGCATCATTACAGCTCCTGGCGGGAATGAGCAGTTCTTC.